The next 6 T cell receptor beta chains were all read from a single sample in a study of blood T cell repertoires in COVID-19. The assay was immunoSEQ multiplex PCR, and TCRdb's table has in-frame clones only and misses some. The sample yields a few hundred thousand clones, roughly 85% seen once. The sample taken for sequencing was peripheral blood. These receptors were taken from a woman aged 18-35 years with acute or convalescent COVID-19.

The V call is TRBV15, the J call TRBJ2-3, with 7 bases fitting TRBD2. J gave up 4 bases and V 4 bases, and 5 bases lay outside the gene matches. This CDR3 spans 14 amino acids. Germline V CDR1 and CDR2: LNHNV, YYDKDF (reference sequence). The CDR3 loop is CATSKRDYSDTQYF. The CDR3 DNA reads TGTGCCACCAGCAAACGGGACTATTCAGATACGCAGTATTTT. The complete variable domain, with remaining parts taken from reference TRBV15 and TRBJ2-3, reads DAMVIQNPRYQVTQFGKPVTLSCSQTLNHNVMYWYQQKSSQAPKLLFHYYDKDFNNEADTPDNFQSRRPNTSFCFLDIRSPGLGDTAMYLCATSKRDYSDTQYFGPGTRLTVL.

This sequence joins TRBV19 and TRBJ2-7, with TRBD1 matching over 12 bases. In germline, CDR1 is LNHDA, CDR2 SQIVND (reference sequence). V trimming: 6 bases; J trimming: 7 bases; junction bases outside the gene matches: 7. The CDR3 sequence is 14 residues long. Here the CDR3 DNA reads TGTGCCAGTAGCCGGGACAGGGGGCTAGGGGAGCAGTACTTC. The encoded protein is CASSRDRGLGEQYF.

A few counts support this clone. The chain links TRBV9 to TRBJ1-1; D remains unclear. Per the germline V gene, CDR1 is SGDLS and CDR2 is YYNGEE. Trimming removed 3 bases at V and 5 bases at J, with 11 bases between. The CDR3 extends over 13 amino acids. The DNA of the CDR3 is TGTGCCAGCAGCGAGAGACCGCGGACTGAAGCTTTCTTT. It specifies CASSERPRTEAFF.

J is TRBJ1-2 and V is TRBV7-9, with 8 positions matching TRBD1. This CDR3 is 18 amino acids long. V dropped 4 bases and J dropped 1; count of bases not matched to a gene: 14. Germline values: CDR1 SEHNR, CDR2 FQNEAQ (reference sequence). This CDR3 is CASSSDRAVSYYNYGYTF. CDR3 sequence (DNA): TGTGCCAGCAGCTCGGACAGGGCCGTCTCTTACTATAACTATGGCTACACCTTC.

The chain joins TRBV28 to TRBJ2-2; 7 bases are shared with TRBD2. With 5 bases clipped from V and 7 bases from J, the junction kept 7 bases outside the gene matches. CDR3 length: 14 residues. CDR1 and CDR2 (germline): MDHEN, SYDVKM. CDR3 in DNA: TGTGCCAGCAGTCCCCGGGGGGTTGACGGGGAGCTGTTTTTT. This sequence encodes CASSPRGVDGELFF.

V gene TRBV28 combines with J gene TRBJ2-5, with a weak D call TRBD2 (6 bases). This CDR3 spans 14 amino acids. The V end lost 4 bases, the J end lost 5 bases, and 14 bases lay between the germline ends. CDR1 and CDR2 (germline): MDHEN, SYDVKM. CDR3 nucleotide sequence: TGTGCCAGCAGTTCTGGAGGGGTTGGGGAGACCCAGTACTTC. Protein product: CASSSGGVGETQYF.